Shown below are 27 T cell receptor beta chains from a single sample sequenced in a study of T cells in Graves' hyperthyroidism and ophthalmopathy. TCR beta CDR3 sequences were amplified from RNA transcripts. The TCR CDR3 first-round RT-PCR relied on the HTBI primer set. TCRdb analysed the multiplex PCR reads with MiXCR anew, one entry per CDR3 protein. Counted here are hundreds of thousands of distinct CDR3 sequences, around 25% occurring once; the ten biggest clones make up around 79%. Sequencing input: blood. These receptor sequences come from a man aged 50 to 59 with Graves' hyperthyroidism.

This sequence joins TRBV5-1 and TRBJ2-1, with D maybe TRBD1 (6 bases). The germline gives CDR1 SGHRS, CDR2 YFSETQ. The CDR3 spans 15 residues. The V and J ends lost 5 bases and 3 bases respectively, with 15 bases between them. The CDR3 loop reads CASSLQGWGYNEQFF. CDR3 in DNA: TGCGCCAGCAGTTTACAGGGATGGGGCTACAATGAGCAGTTCTTC.

This clonotype was seen repeatedly, ten times or more. This chain links TRBV7-8 with TRBJ1-1; D is ambiguous. Germline CDR1 is SGHVS and CDR2 is FQNEAQ. Trimming removed 0 bases from V and 11 bases from J, with 10 bases in between. CDR3 length: 12 residues. Here the CDR3 DNA reads TGTGCCAGCAGCTTAGCTGGGGAAAAGGCTTTCTTT. Its translation: CASSLAGEKAFF.

V gene TRBV6-5 combines with J gene TRBJ2-5, with TRBD2 matching over 11 bases. The CDR3 extends over 17 amino acids. J gave up 5 bases and V 4 bases, and 12 bases lay outside the gene matches. Germline V gives CDR1 MNHEY, CDR2 SVGAGI. This chain's CDR3 is CASSSTSGRRGWETQYF. The CDR3, as DNA: TGTGCCAGCAGTTCTACTAGCGGGAGAAGGGGATGGGAGACCCAGTACTTC.

This sequence joins TRBV15 and TRBJ2-5; D call uncertain. V lost 5 bases and J 7 bases, leaving 11 bases between the germline ends. Germline values: CDR1 LNHNV, CDR2 YYDKDF (reference sequence). The CDR3 extends over 12 amino acids. CDR3 in amino acids: CATSQVSGTQYF. In nucleotides, the CDR3 is TGTGCCACCAGCCAGGTCTCGGGGACCCAGTACTTC.

The J gene is TRBJ2-7, the V gene TRBV19; 10 nucleotides line up with TRBD2. The length of the CDR3 is 15 residues. CDR1 is LNHDA, CDR2 SQIVND, per germline (reference sequence). V shed 5 bases and J 6 bases; nucleotides not matched to a gene: 10. The CDR3 protein is CASSVSSGSWSEQYF. The CDR3 DNA is TGTGCCAGTAGTGTGTCTAGCGGGAGCTGGAGCGAGCAGTACTTC. The variable domain in full, with the rest retrieved from reference TRBV19 and TRBJ2-7, is DGGITQSPKYLFRKEGQNVTLSCEQNLNHDAMYWYRQDPGQGLRLIYYSQIVNDFQKGDIAEGYSVSREKKESFPLTVTSAQKNPTAFYLCASSVSSGSWSEQYFGPGTRLTVT.

With respect to this clonotype: One base away lies a much larger clone, so this may be a sequencing read error. The V call is TRBV2, the J call TRBJ2-1; 9 nucleotides match TRBD2. The DNA end is a closer match to TRBJ2-7, so the J assignment may be wrong. Germline V gene sequence: CDR1 SNHLY, CDR2 FYNNEI. The CDR3 contains 16 residues. The CDR3 DNA reads as TGTGCCACCACCCCTTGGCGGGAGGGGTCCTACAATGAGCAGTACTTC. Translated: CATTPWREGSYNEQYF.

There are many counts of this clonotype. The rearrangement uses TRBV6-1 and TRBJ1-1; the match to TRBD1 covers 8 bases. Germline CDR1 and CDR2: MNHNS and SASEGT. Losses at the gene ends were 5 bases for V and 4 bases for J; bases not matched to a gene: 9. The CDR3 is made up of 15 amino acids. The CDR3 DNA sequence: TGTGCCAGCAGTTCAGACTGGACAGGGTCCACTGAAGCTTTCTTT. This codes for CASSSDWTGSTEAFF.

J is TRBJ2-3 and V is TRBV20-1; tentatively, D is TRBD2 (6 bases). With 8 bases removed from V and 2 bases from J, the gap between germline ends came to 23 bases. The V gene's germline CDR1 is DFQATT and CDR2 SNEGSKA (reference sequence). The CDR3 consists of 16 residues. This CDR3 is CSTSHSGLDYTDTQYF. In DNA form, the CDR3 reads TGCAGTACTTCACATTCGGGACTGGACTACACAGATACGCAGTATTTT.

The chain uses TRBV7-9 and TRBJ2-7; no reliable D call. This CDR3 spans 13 amino acids. Trimming left V 1 base short and J 7 bases short, with 11 bases between. Germline-derived CDR1 and CDR2 are SEHNR and FQNEAQ (reference sequence). The CDR3 sequence is CASSLDGDREQYF. The CDR3 DNA is TGTGCCAGCAGCTTAGATGGGGATCGAGAGCAGTACTTC. Filled out from reference TRBV7-9 and TRBJ2-7, the complete variable domain reads DTGVSQNPRHKITKRGQNVTFRCDPISEHNRLYWYRQTLGQGPEFLTYFQNEAQLEKSRLLSDRFSAERPKGSFSTLEIQRTEQGDSAMYLCASSLDGDREQYFGPGTRLTVT.

This clonotype has a count of ten or more. The chain couples TRBV5-1 to TRBJ2-1; tentatively, D is TRBD2 (5 bases). Germline V gives CDR1 SGHRS, CDR2 YFSETQ. This CDR3 is built from 15 residues. Trimming cost V 2 bases and J 6 bases, with 15 bases left between them. The CDR3 loop is CASSFRDPLGNEQFF. CDR3 nucleotide sequence: TGCGCCAGCAGCTTCCGGGATCCGCTTGGCAATGAGCAGTTCTTC.

Worth noting for this clonotype: The junction shows a germline mismatch at one end, possibly a read error. The chain couples TRBV6-4 to TRBJ1-2; no clear D gene. This CDR3 is 13 amino acids long. From germline, CDR1 is MRHNA and CDR2 SNTAGT. CDR3 DNA: TGTGCCAGCAGTTACTCGCGGGGAGGCGGCTACACCTTC. Translating gives CASSYSRGGGYTF.

There are a few counts of this clonotype. The V and J genes are TRBV12-5 and TRBJ2-6; D is possibly TRBD1 (6 bases). Trimming shortened V by 0 bases and J by 11 bases, and 8 bases separated the two germline ends. Germline-derived CDR1 and CDR2 are LGHNT and FRNRAP. The CDR3 runs to 13 residues. This chain's CDR3 is CASGLVHRDVLTF. The CDR3 nucleotides are TGTGCTAGTGGTTTGGTACACAGGGACGTCCTGACTTTC.

This clonotype occurred a few times. This chain uses TRBV6-2 or TRBV6-3 with TRBJ1-1; D not certain. Trimming stripped 5 bases from V and 1 base from J, with 17 bases between. Germline V gene data show CDR1 as MNHEY and CDR2 as SVGEGT. This CDR3 region has 16 residues. CDR3 sequence (DNA): TGTGCCAGCAGTCCTTACGGGGAGGGATCGAACACTGAAGCTTTCTTT. This encodes CASSPYGEGSNTEAFF.

This clonotype was picked up many times. V is TRBV28 and J is TRBJ2-1; D is undetermined. Germline V gene data show CDR1 as MDHEN and CDR2 as SYDVKM. CDR3 length: 17 amino acids. Trimming took off 2 bases at V and 3 bases at J, with 17 bases between the two ends. CDR3 in DNA: TGTGCCAGCAGTTTAGAGGTGGCCCGCAAGGGCTACAATGAGCAGTTCTTC. This codes for CASSLEVARKGYNEQFF. The full variable domain, its missing parts supplied by reference TRBV28 and TRBJ2-1, is DVKVTQSSRYLVKRTGEKVFLECVQDMDHENMFWYRQDPGLGLRLIYFSYDVKMKEKGDIPEGYSVSREKKERFSLILESASTNQTSMYLCASSLEVARKGYNEQFFGPGTRLTVL.

The gene calls are TRBV11-2 and TRBJ2-5; 8 bases are a match to TRBD2. CDR1 SGHAT and CDR2 FQNNGV come from the germline V gene. J lost 1 base, V lost 0 bases, and 4 bases had no gene match. This CDR3 is 16 amino acids long. For the CDR3, the DNA is TGTGCCAGCAGCTTAGAAGCGGGGGCGTTCCAAGAGACCCAGTACTTC. Translating gives CASSLEAGAFQETQYF.

A remark on this clonotype: This clone may be a read error of a much larger clone one base away. The chain has TRBV12-3 or TRBV12-4 and TRBJ2-7; TRBD2 might be the D (5 bases). CDR3 length: 12 residues. The DNA for the CDR3 is TGTACCAGCCGTAGCGACTCCTACGAGCAGTACTTC. Its protein is CTSRSDSYEQYF.

The chain joins TRBV6-5 to TRBJ2-3; 11 nucleotides match TRBD1. V gave up 3 bases and J gave up 1 base; unmatched junction bases: 6. Germline-derived CDR1 and CDR2 are MNHEY and SVGAGI. This CDR3 contains 17 residues. The CDR3 here is CASSYLGTGGRTDTQYF. CDR3 nucleotides: TGTGCCAGCAGTTATTTAGGGACAGGGGGACGCACAGATACGCAGTATTTT.

The rearrangement links TRBV12-3 or TRBV12-4 to TRBJ1-3, with a possible D match to TRBD1 (5 bases). V dropped 3 bases and J dropped 3 bases, with 15 bases sitting between them. The CDR3 is made up of 16 amino acids. DNA for the CDR3: TGTGCCAGCAGTTTTGTTTCCGGAGGGGTTGGAAACACCATATATTTT. Protein sequence: CASSFVSGGVGNTIYF.

This clonotype was counted once. The chain uses TRBV7-9 and TRBJ2-5; maybe TRBD2 (5 bases). The CDR3 consists of 11 residues. The germline V and J ends were trimmed by 1 base and 13 bases, with 10 bases remaining between them. The germline V gene has CDR1 SEHNR and CDR2 FQNEAQ (reference sequence). CDR3 in amino acids: CASSLDRLSYF. CDR3 coding DNA: TGTGCCAGCAGCTTAGACAGACTATCGTACTTC.

This clonotype has more than one count but fewer than ten. The chain employs TRBV10-2 and TRBJ1-1; TRBD1 might be the D (6 bases). Trimming took 6 bases from V and 0 from J, leaving 11 bases between them. This CDR3 has 14 residues. Per the germline V gene, CDR1 is WSHSY and CDR2 is SAAADI. The CDR3 spells CASRQGGLNTEAFF. The CDR3 bases are TGCGCCAGCAGACAGGGCGGGCTGAACACTGAAGCTTTCTTT.

The sample holds one count of this clonotype. The genes are TRBV29-1 and TRBJ2-1; D not resolved. CDR3 length: 13 amino acids. CDR1 and CDR2 from the germline V gene are SQVTM and ANQGSEA. V dropped 1 base and J dropped 2 bases, with 6 bases sitting between them. The CDR3 region has the DNA TGCAGCGTTGAAGGTCAGGCCTACAATGAGCAGTTCTTC. Amino acids: CSVEGQAYNEQFF.

Remarks on this clonotype: One end of the junction varies from germline; a read error may be responsible. The genes are TRBV30 and TRBJ2-1, with 7 bases that match TRBD2. The CDR3 totals 15 residues. CDR1 is GTSNPN and CDR2 is SVGIG in the germline V gene (reference sequence). The CDR3: CAWSVGGTGYNERFF. For the CDR3, the DNA is TGTGCCTGGAGTGTGGGAGGGACCGGTTACAATGAGCGGTTCTTC.

A few counts support this clonotype. The chain joins TRBV20-1 to TRBJ2-1; possibly TRBD2 for D (6 bases). V was cut by 0 bases and J by 9 bases, with 9 bases left in between. The CDR3 covers 12 residues. Germline lookup yields CDR1 DFQATT and CDR2 SNEGSKA (reference sequence). The CDR3 here is CSARDLRGEQFF. CDR3 in DNA: TGCAGTGCTAGAGATTTGCGGGGTGAGCAGTTCTTC.

This chain uses TRBV20-1 with TRBJ1-5, with a weak D call TRBD1 (5 bases). V was shortened by 0 bases and J by 2 bases, with 14 bases between the two germline ends. The CDR3 has 16 amino acids. Germline-derived CDR1 and CDR2 are DFQATT and SNEGSKA (reference sequence). CDR3 sequence reads: CSARDQRRGGNQPQHF. Here the CDR3 DNA reads TGCAGTGCTAGAGATCAGAGGAGGGGCGGCAATCAGCCCCAGCATTTT.

The chain is built from TRBV6-1 and TRBJ1-2, with 9 bases aligning to TRBD1. With 4 bases clipped from V and 1 base from J, the junction kept 10 bases outside the gene matches. The length of the CDR3 is 17 residues. Germline CDR1 MNHNS, CDR2 SASEGT. The CDR3 is CASSGHVPGQGNYGYTF. The DNA of the CDR3 is TGTGCCAGCAGTGGACACGTCCCGGGACAGGGTAACTATGGCTACACCTTC.

The chain joins TRBV27 to TRBJ2-7, with 7 bases identical to TRBD2. V shed 5 bases and J 3 bases; nucleotides not matched to a gene: 10. CDR3 length: 15 amino acids. Germline V gene sequence: CDR1 MNHEY, CDR2 SMNVEV (reference sequence). The CDR3 nucleotides read TGTGCCAGCAGTAGAACTAGCGAGAAACACTACGAGCAGTACTTC. This sequence encodes CASSRTSEKHYEQYF.

This clonotype was detected a few times. The chain uses TRBV5-1 and TRBJ2-7; 12 bases fit TRBD1. Trimming took 0 bases from V and 5 from J; bases not matched to a gene: 6. CDR3 length: 16 residues. In germline, CDR1 is SGHRS, CDR2 YFSETQ. In nucleotides, the CDR3 is TGCGCCAGCAGCTTGGTTGTGGGACAGGGGGCCGACGAGCAGTACTTC. This translates into CASSLVVGQGADEQYF.